This TCR beta chain was observed in a study of cytomegalovirus exposure and HLA in healthy donors. With 60 Vbeta and 13 Jbeta primers, the PCR was carried out. Using immunoSEQ multiplex PCR, the repertoire was profiled, and TCRdb retains in-frame clones only, with some absent. This repertoire shows 130,000 or so clones, 60% to 85% found once; its top ten account for roughly 3.2%. The CDR3 covers 12 residues. Germline lookup yields CDR1 MNHNS and CDR2 SASEGT. Turning to this clone: The antigen is unknown.

Overall study findings and caveats: A later examination showed that TCR association rates differed by HLA locus, with DRB1 most and HLA-C fewest.

While unrecorded immune exposures were likely, the donors were nominally healthy when sampled. Material: PBMCs. The source is a man in his thirties or forties in good health and CMV-seronegative. This chain links TRBV6-1 with TRBJ2-5; D not resolved. The DNA end is more similar to TRBJ2-7, so the J call may be wrong. The DNA of the CDR3 is TGTGCCAGCAGCCTTTACTATTACGAGCAGTACTTC. Translating gives CASSLYYYEQYF.